Following are 13 T cell receptor beta chains from one sample sequenced in a study of blood T cells in healthy people across ages (dated by TCRdb to about 2015). The library was built by means of 5' RACE. The sequencer listed for this sample is Illumina HiSeq 2500. The second PCR ran for about 6 to 12 cycles and used a J-beta primer mix along with a sample-barcoded 5' primer. TCRdb reprocessing: public reads trimmed at Q25 with fastp, clones called with MiXCR, in-frame beta chains kept. CDR3 protein duplicates are merged, each entry listing the most common genes and DNA. Present in this sample are 550,000 to 600,000 distinct CDR3 sequences, 25% to 30% of which were seen just once. The ten top clones hold about 18% of the sample. Material for sequencing was blood. The receptors originated from a woman aged 65 to 85 in good health.

This chain links TRBV7-9 with TRBJ2-7; tentatively, D is TRBD1 (6 bases). The CDR3 contains 15 residues. V was shortened by 5 bases and J by 1 base, with 15 bases between the two germline ends. Germline V gene lookup returns CDR1 SEHNR and CDR2 FQNEAQ (reference sequence). The CDR3 DNA sequence: TGTGCCAGCAGCCTTACAGGGCGCACGTCCTACGAGCAGTACTTC. As protein: CASSLTGRTSYEQYF.

The chain has TRBV29-1 and TRBJ1-5; unclear D gene. V shed 4 bases and J shed 0 bases, with 7 bases lying between them. The germline gives CDR1 SQVTM, CDR2 ANQGSEA. CDR3 size: 13 residues. CDR3 protein: CSVADNSNQPQHF. The CDR3 region has the DNA TGCAGCGTTGCAGATAATAGCAATCAGCCCCAGCATTTT.

V is TRBV12-3 or TRBV12-4 and J is TRBJ1-1; TRBD1 agrees at 7 bases. The CDR3 has 16 amino acids. Trimming took 3 bases from V and 1 from J; bases not matched to a gene: 8. The CDR3 reads CASSFYRGHPNTEAFF. CDR3 DNA sequence: TGTGCCAGCAGTTTTTACAGGGGCCACCCGAACACTGAAGCTTTCTTT.

J is TRBJ1-1 and V is TRBV7-9, with TRBD1 as a possible D gene (6 bases). The CDR3 consists of 14 residues. From germline, CDR1 is SEHNR and CDR2 FQNEAQ (reference sequence). Trimming left V 4 bases short and J 7 bases short, with 16 bases between. The CDR3 nucleotides are TGTGCCAGCAGCTCCCTCAGGGGAGAGGATGAAGCTTTCTTT. This codes for CASSSLRGEDEAFF. Complete variable domain (other parts from reference TRBV7-9 and TRBJ1-1): DTGVSQNPRHKITKRGQNVTFRCDPISEHNRLYWYRQTLGQGPEFLTYFQNEAQLEKSRLLSDRFSAERPKGSFSTLEIQRTEQGDSAMYLCASSSLRGEDEAFFGQGTRLTVV.

In its sample, this clonotype was seen many times. The V gene is TRBV7-2, the J gene TRBJ1-2, with 7 nucleotides matching TRBD1. The ends lost 4 bases at V and 4 bases at J; junction bases unmatched: 6. CDR3 length: 14 amino acids. The germline gives CDR1 SGHTA, CDR2 FQGNSA. DNA for the CDR3: TGTGCCAGCAGCTCTGGACAGGCCTTCTATGGCTACACCTTC. Translation: CASSSGQAFYGYTF.

This chain links TRBV7-2 with TRBJ1-5; D unclear. V gave up 0 bases and J gave up 5 bases, with 5 bases separating them. Germline V gives CDR1 SGHTA, CDR2 FQGNSA. There are 13 residues in the CDR3. The DNA for the CDR3 is TGTGCCAGCAGCTTAGCGGTTCATCAGCCCCAGCATTTT. It yields the protein CASSLAVHQPQHF.

This clonotype was picked up a small number of times. The chain joins TRBV12-3 or TRBV12-4 to TRBJ1-1; the match to TRBD1 covers 12 bases. V dropped 5 bases and J dropped 6; count of bases not matched to a gene: 10. The CDR3 spans 16 residues. CDR3 DNA sequence: TGTGCCAGCAGTGCGGGACAGGGGGCCTTAGGAGCTGAAGCTTTCTTT. It encodes CASSAGQGALGAEAFF.

This clonotype was seen more than once but under ten times. The chain employs TRBV6-1 and TRBJ1-5; TRBD1 aligns across 10 bases. The CDR3 is 15 residues long. Trimming cost V 5 bases and J 5 bases; bases outside gene matches: 6. CDR1 MNHNS and CDR2 SASEGT come from the germline V gene. The CDR3 coding sequence is TGTGCCAGCAGTTCCGGGACAGGGGCCCATCAGCCCCAGCATTTT. Amino acid sequence: CASSSGTGAHQPQHF.

As regards this clonotype: Sequence at one end of the junction differs from germline and may be a read error. This chain joins TRBV20-1 and TRBJ1-4; 7 bases fit TRBD1. The CDR3 is made up of 11 amino acids. The germline gives CDR1 DFQATT, CDR2 SNEGSKA (reference sequence). CDR3 sequence reads: CSARDSEKLLF. CDR3 DNA: TGCAGTGCCAGGGACAGTGAAAAACTGCTTTTT.

This clonotype has a handful of counts. The chain recombines TRBV10-3 with TRBJ2-5; no reliable D call. The V end was cut by 5 bases, the J end by 2 bases, with 15 bases between. This CDR3 region has 15 residues. Germline lookup yields CDR1 ENHRY and CDR2 SYGVKD. For the CDR3, the DNA is TGTGCCATCAGTTCGCAACAGAGCATTCAAGAGACCCAGTACTTC. This translates into CAISSQQSIQETQYF.

The genes are TRBV25-1 and TRBJ1-6, with 9 bases matching TRBD1. The V segment lost 2 bases and the J segment 8 bases; nucleotides outside the gene matches: 1. The germline V gene has CDR1 MGHDK and CDR2 SYGVNS. The length of the CDR3 is 14 residues. Here the CDR3 reads CASSEGTGHSPLHF. In DNA, the CDR3 is TGTGCCAGCAGTGAAGGGACAGGGCATTCACCCCTCCACTTT.

The chain recombines TRBV3-1 with TRBJ2-5, with D perhaps assigned TRBD1 or TRBD2 (5 bases each). The J call may not be correct, given that the DNA end is closer to TRBJ2-1. This CDR3 contains 16 residues. Per the germline V gene, CDR1 is LGHDT and CDR2 is YNNKEL (reference sequence). CDR3 DNA: TGTGCCAGCAGCCAACGGACCGGGACCAATAACAATGAGCAGTTCTTC. Amino acid sequence: CASSQRTGTNNNEQFF.

This clonotype was counted only a few times. The genes are TRBV12-3 or TRBV12-4 and TRBJ1-2; D is uncertain. The CDR3 extends over 16 amino acids. With 3 bases removed from V and 0 bases from J, the gap between germline ends came to 14 bases. The CDR3 here is CASSFYRGHTNYGYTF. DNA of the CDR3: TGTGCCAGCAGTTTCTATCGAGGGCACACTAACTATGGCTACACCTTC.